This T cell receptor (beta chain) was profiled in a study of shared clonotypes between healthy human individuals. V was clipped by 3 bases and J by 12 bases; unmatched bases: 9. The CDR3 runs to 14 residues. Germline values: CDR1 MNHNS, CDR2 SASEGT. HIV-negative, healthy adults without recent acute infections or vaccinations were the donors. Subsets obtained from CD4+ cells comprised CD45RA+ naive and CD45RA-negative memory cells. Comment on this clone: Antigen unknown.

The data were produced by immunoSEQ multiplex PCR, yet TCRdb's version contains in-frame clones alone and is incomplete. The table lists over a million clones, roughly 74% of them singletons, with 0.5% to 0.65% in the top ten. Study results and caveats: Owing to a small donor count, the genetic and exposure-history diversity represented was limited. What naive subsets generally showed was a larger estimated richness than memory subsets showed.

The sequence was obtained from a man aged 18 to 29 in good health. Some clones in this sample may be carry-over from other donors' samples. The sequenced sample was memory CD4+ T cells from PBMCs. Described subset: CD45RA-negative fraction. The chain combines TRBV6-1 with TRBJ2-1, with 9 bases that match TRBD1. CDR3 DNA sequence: TGTGCCAGCAGTGACGGACAGGGGTACGAGGGGCAGTTCTTC. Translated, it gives CASSDGQGYEGQFF.